The 11 T cell receptor beta chains below all came from one sample that was sequenced in a study of Ad26.COV2.S vaccination and SARS-CoV-2 variants. Assay used: immunoSEQ multiplex PCR; TCRdb lists only in-frame clones, some missing. Of about 680,000 clones in the sample, more than 70% are singletons; the top ten hold over 1.3%. Treatment denoted: around 19 received Ad26.COV2.S at low or high dose, single or two shots; 5 received placebo; per-sample allocation not given. Samples were taken on day 63 after the first vaccine or placebo injection. The specimen was peripheral blood, collected in a trial of Ad26.COV2.S vaccine versus placebo. Source of these receptors: a person between 18 and 59 years old who received the Ad26.COV2.S COVID-19 vaccine or a placebo.

J is TRBJ1-4 and V is TRBV7-2, with D unclear. Germline values: CDR1 SGHTA, CDR2 FQGNSA. V lost 6 bases and J lost 4, with 15 bases in between. The CDR3 totals 15 residues. In DNA, the CDR3 is TGTGCCAGCAGTATGCAGCTTTCGATTAATGAAAAACTGTTTTTT. It encodes CASSMQLSINEKLFF. The whole variable domain, remainder taken from reference TRBV7-2 and TRBJ1-4, is GAGVSQSPSNKVTEKGKDVELRCDPISGHTALYWYRQSLGQGLEFLIYFQGNSAPDKSGLPSDRFSAERTGGSVSTLTIQRTQQEDSAVYLCASSMQLSINEKLFFGSGTQLSVL.

The rearrangement uses TRBV10-3 and TRBJ2-5; 9 bases match TRBD2. Trimming cost V 7 bases and J 5 bases; bases outside gene matches: 11. The CDR3 covers 15 residues. Germline lookup yields CDR1 ENHRY and CDR2 SYGVKD. The CDR3 DNA follows: TGTGCCATCACCCAAGGTAGCGGGAGAGGTGAGACCCAGTACTTC. It specifies CAITQGSGRGETQYF.

CDR3 region: CAWSVLGLVGYGYTF. The CDR3 bases are TGTGCCTGGAGTGTATTAGGCCTTGTCGGCTATGGCTACACCTTC. The chain carries TRBV30 and TRBJ1-2, with unresolved D. V lost 0 bases to trimming and J lost 4 bases, with 15 bases between them. Germline CDR1 GTSNPN, CDR2 SVGIG (reference sequence). This CDR3 is 15 amino acids long.

The J gene is TRBJ1-1, the V gene TRBV9; 11 nucleotides match TRBD1. The CDR3 consists of 15 residues. Losses at the gene ends were 2 bases for V and 5 bases for J; bases not matched to a gene: 5. Germline V lookup: CDR1 SGDLS, CDR2 YYNGEE. CDR3 sequence reads: CASSVGGQGGTEAFF. DNA of the CDR3: TGTGCCAGCAGCGTCGGGGGACAGGGGGGAACTGAAGCTTTCTTT.

The chain uses TRBV10-3 and TRBJ2-7, with D possibly being TRBD2 (5 bases). V shed 3 bases and J shed 0 bases, with 12 bases lying between them. This CDR3 has 15 residues. CDR1 is ENHRY, CDR2 SYGVKD, per germline. In DNA, the CDR3 is TGTGCCATCAGTGAAGAGCGGTCCTTCTCCTACGAGCAGTACTTC. Amino acid sequence: CAISEERSFSYEQYF.

The chain is built from TRBV28 and TRBJ1-1, with 8 bases matching TRBD1. Looked up from germline, CDR1 is MDHEN and CDR2 is SYDVKM. Trimming cost V 6 bases and J 4 bases; bases outside gene matches: 7. This CDR3 is 14 amino acids long. The CDR3 is CASRTGQGSTEAFF. The CDR3, as DNA: TGTGCCAGCAGAACCGGACAGGGTAGCACTGAAGCTTTCTTT.

The V call is TRBV7-2, the J call TRBJ2-7, with 9 bases lining up with TRBD2. V shed 6 bases, J shed 3 bases, and the junction held 6 bases outside the gene matches. The CDR3 runs to 14 residues. The germline CDR1 and CDR2 sequences are SGHTA and FQGNSA. CDR3 nucleotides: TGTGCCAGCAGTCTAGCGGGGACCTACTACGAGCAGTACTTC. This sequence encodes CASSLAGTYYEQYF. Variable domain in full (rest from reference TRBV7-2 and TRBJ2-7): GAGVSQSPSNKVTEKGKDVELRCDPISGHTALYWYRQSLGQGLEFLIYFQGNSAPDKSGLPSDRFSAERTGGSVSTLTIQRTQQEDSAVYLCASSLAGTYYEQYFGPGTRLTVT.

This clone was seen a single time. V is TRBV5-1 and J is TRBJ2-3, with D perhaps assigned TRBD1 or TRBD2 (5 bases each). Per the germline V gene, CDR1 is SGHRS and CDR2 is YFSETQ. V lost 2 bases, J lost 2 bases, and 9 bases lay in between. The CDR3 runs 14 residues. CDR3 sequence: CASSFGAYTDTQYF. The CDR3, as DNA: TGCGCCAGCAGCTTCGGGGCTTACACAGATACGCAGTATTTT.

The chain uses TRBV7-9 and TRBJ1-2; TRBD1 matches 8 bases. The CDR3 runs 16 residues. Losses at the gene ends were 0 bases for V and 1 base for J; bases not matched to a gene: 4. Germline V gene lookup returns CDR1 SEHNR and CDR2 FQNEAQ (reference sequence). CDR3 sequence reads: CASSLAAGGLNYGYTF. CDR3 sequence (DNA): TGTGCCAGCAGCTTAGCGGCAGGGGGCCTTAACTATGGCTACACCTTC.

The rearrangement uses TRBV30 and TRBJ1-2; TRBD1 might be the D (6 bases). This CDR3 comprises 13 residues. Trimming stripped 0 bases from V and 7 bases from J, with 12 bases between. The germline gives CDR1 GTSNPN, CDR2 SVGIG (reference sequence). In nucleotides, the CDR3 is TGTGCCTGGAGTGTAGTACAGGGCGGTGGCTACACCTTC. Amino acid sequence: CAWSVVQGGGYTF.

This rearrangement joins TRBV11-3 to TRBJ2-1, with 10 bases identical to TRBD2. This CDR3 is built from 16 residues. V was pared by 0 bases and J by 5 bases, with 4 bases of the junction left unmatched. The germline V gene encodes CDR1 SGHNT and CDR2 YENEEA. CDR3 region: CASSLEFSGGDNEQFF. The CDR3 DNA is TGTGCCAGCAGCTTAGAATTCAGCGGGGGGGACAATGAGCAGTTCTTC.